These T cell receptor beta chains were read from a single sample in a study of cytomegalovirus exposure and HLA in healthy donors. This table comes from immunoSEQ multiplex PCR, and its TCRdb copy is limited to in-frame clones, with some not included. Of more than 100,000 clones listed, roughly 79% were seen once; the top ten hold 1.3% to 1.5%. The sequencing sample was made of PBMCs. The receptors stem from a woman aged 40 to 49 in good health and CMV-seronegative. CDR3s include the opening cysteine and the closing phenylalanine or tryptophan. The D gene is left open where the match is weak. The size field is filled for only some rows; it gives once, few, many or a size class.

>NA|TRBJ2-1|TRBV2|NA
TGTGCCAGCAGTGAAGAAGGGGGACCTTCCAATGAGCAGTTCTTC
CASSEEGGPSNEQFF
>TRBD1|TRBJ1-5|TRBV11-2|NA
TGTGCCAGCAGTGGGGGACAGACTAATCAGCCCCAGCATTTT
CASSGGQTNQPQHF
>TRBD1|TRBJ1-1|TRBV14|NA
TGTGCCAGCAGCCAGGGGACAGGGGGCAGGGGCACTGAAGCTTTCTTT
CASSQGTGGRGTEAFF
>NA|TRBJ1-2|TRBV4-2|NA
TGTGCCAGCAGCCAAGAGGCAGGGTCGTTTTATGGCTACACCTTC
CASSQEAGSFYGYTF
>NA|TRBJ2-5|TRBV18|NA
TGTGCCAGCTCATCCATCCAAGAGACCCAGTACTTC
CASSSIQETQYF
>NA|TRBJ1-5|TRBV2|NA
TGTGCCAGCAGTGTTAATAGCAATCAGCCCCAGCATTTT
CASSVNSNQPQHF
>NA|TRBJ1-1|TRBV7-9|few
TGTGCCAGCAGCTTATCGGCAGGGAACACTGAAGCTTTCTTT
CASSLSAGNTEAFF
>NA|TRBJ1-3|TRBV2|once
TGTGCCAGCAGTGAAGCAGGGACACCTCACACCATATATTTT
CASSEAGTPHTIYF
>TRBD1|TRBJ2-7|TRBV18|NA
TGTGCCAGCTGCAGTGCAGGGGGCGACTACGAGCAGTACTTC
CASCSAGGDYEQYF
>NA|TRBJ1-1|TRBV2|few
TGTGCCAGCAGGCTCCTTGTGGGGGGGAACACTGAAGCTTTCTTT
CASRLLVGGNTEAFF
>TRBD2|TRBJ2-5|TRBV28|NA
TGTGCCAGCAGCCCCGGGGGGAGGACTAGCGGGGAGACCCAGTACTTC
CASSPGGRTSGETQYF
>TRBD1|TRBJ1-2|TRBV30|few
TGTGCCTGGAGTCTTGCAGGGGGCCGTGGCTACACCTTC
CAWSLAGGRGYTF
>TRBD1|TRBJ1-2|TRBV2|NA
TGTGCCGGAGAGGACAGGGGCTATGGCTACACCTTC
CAGEDRGYGYTF
>TRBD1|TRBJ2-3|TRBV4-2|NA
TGTGCCAGCAGCCAAGATAGGGCAGGGGGCAAGATAGATACGCAGTATTTT
CASSQDRAGGKIDTQYF
>TRBD1|TRBJ2-7|TRBV6-5|NA
TGTGCCAGCAGTCGGGACAGGACTTATTACGAGCAGTACTTC
CASSRDRTYYEQYF
>TRBD1|TRBJ1-1|TRBV19|NA
TGTGCCAGTAGTATCGGACAGGGAGGGTCTGAAGCTTTCTTT
CASSIGQGGSEAFF
>TRBD1|TRBJ1-1|TRBV28|NA
TGTGCCAGCAGTTTAGGGACAGGGGTCACTGAAGCTTTCTTT
CASSLGTGVTEAFF